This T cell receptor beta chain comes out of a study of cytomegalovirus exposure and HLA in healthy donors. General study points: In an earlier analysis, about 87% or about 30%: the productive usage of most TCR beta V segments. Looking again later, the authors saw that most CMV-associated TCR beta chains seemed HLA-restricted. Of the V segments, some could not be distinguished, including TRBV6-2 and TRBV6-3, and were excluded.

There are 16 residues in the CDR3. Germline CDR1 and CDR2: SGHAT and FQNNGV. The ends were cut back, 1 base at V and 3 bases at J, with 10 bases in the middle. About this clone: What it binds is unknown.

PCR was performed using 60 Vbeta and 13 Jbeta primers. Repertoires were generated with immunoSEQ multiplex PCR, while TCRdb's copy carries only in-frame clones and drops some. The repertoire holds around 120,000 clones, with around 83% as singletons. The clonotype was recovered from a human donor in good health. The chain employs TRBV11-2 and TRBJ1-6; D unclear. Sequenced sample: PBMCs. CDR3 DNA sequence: TGTGCCAGCAGCTTAGCGGCAGGAAGCTATAATTCACCCCTCCACTTT. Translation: CASSLAAGSYNSPLHF.